The clone carrying this T cell receptor (beta chain) was recorded a few times. Its specificity is unknown. These data are taken from a study of T cell repertoires in cytomegalovirus infection. Study-level background: From public TCR beta signatures came an indication of both CMV infection and matching HLA type. Study outcomes and limitations: Ex vivo responses were dominated by HLA-C-restricted CMV-specific TCR beta clonotypes. CMV carriers having the relevant HLA were flagged by cumulative public TCR beta family frequency.

Germline-derived CDR1 and CDR2 are DFQATT and SNEGSKA (reference sequence). The CDR3 loop spans 15 amino acids. Trimming left V 0 bases short and J 0 bases short, with 11 bases between. A single record per CDR3 protein comes from TCRdb applying MiXCR to the reads. The data show 250,000 or so distinct CDR3 sequences, with 17% seen just once and roughly 45% held by the top ten. Sequencing was done on a sample of CD8+ T cells from PBMCs. This clonotype originated in a human donor in good health (CMV status not recorded). Some clones in this sample may be carry-over from other donors' samples. The J gene is TRBJ1-1, the V gene TRBV20-1; D possibly corresponds to TRBD1 (6 bases). CDR3 in DNA: TGCAGTGCTAGAGACCGACAGGCCTTGAACACTGAAGCTTTCTTT. Protein product: CSARDRQALNTEAFF.